This TCR beta chain originates from a study of cytomegalovirus exposure and HLA in healthy donors (dated by TCRdb to about 2017). About the study as a whole: An earlier analysis of 587 of the donors reported around 280 Gb of sequence data and roughly 120 million unique TCR beta sequences obtained from approximately 180 million T cells. Genome-wide SNP genotypes for about 60% of the roughly 700 donors were used in a later genetic analysis, which treated that subset as a discovery cohort. An earlier analysis of approximately 500 of the donors applied high-throughput TCR beta sequencing to assess whether each TCR beta V gene segment acted as functional or pseudogenic. The number of typed donors differed by locus: about 629-640 for A, B, C, DRB1 and DQB1; approximately 530 for DQA1; about 600 for DPA1; and some 450 for DPB1. A handful of DR-DQ haplotypes were treated as single units for association and clustering because of strong linkage in the cohort. Donor age, sex, ethnicity and CMV serostatus were compiled alongside the repertoire data. The study aimed to test whether signatures of past pathogen exposure could be identified by cataloging public T cell receptors. All discovery cohort repertoires had been generated using a single sequencing platform. In addition to the first cohort of 500 to 850 subjects, a separate validation cohort of approximately 110 different subjects was used. The genetic ancestry cluster associated with self-reported Caucasian donors included about 84% of the roughly 390 genotyped donors. HLA typing included class I and class II loci at four-digit resolution. To study patterns of TCR occurrence, a later analysis re-analyzed previously published TCR beta repertoires from 666 donors and added high-resolution HLA genotyping. In the later analysis, no new phenotypic data were used to find candidate immune exposures; instead, reliance was placed on TCR beta sequences and their occurrence across donors. An early release covering roughly 640 HLA-typed donors comprised roughly 300 gigabases of sequencing data and tens of millions of unique TCR sequences. To predict cytomegalovirus infection status, the study combined high-throughput TCR immunosequencing, statistical association of individual TCRs with disease status, and machine learning. The T cell repertoires of 666 subjects were profiled by immunosequencing and related to cytomegalovirus serostatus. Across around 400 genotyped donors of the cohort, an average of 235,054 unique TCR beta nucleotide sequences per donor were sequenced, and approximately 17% of those sequences were non-productive.

The cohort consisted of 666 healthy bone marrow donors. At the time of sampling, every cohort member was nominally healthy, though immune exposures that went unrecorded were likely present. The donor was CMV seropositive and belonged to the group of 270 or so seropositive cohort members. Every donor gave a peripheral blood sample, and the peripheral blood mononuclear cells from that sample were used for TCR beta sequencing. The Qiagen DNeasy Blood Extraction Kit was used to extract genomic DNA from the blood cell samples. This clone appeared a few times. Its antigen is currently not known. Within one base of it there is no much larger clone, and no base qualities were kept. Study-level results and caveats: For the cohort, immune exposure information was limited to CMV serostatus. A further reported finding was that TCR beta sequences accurately predicted the HLA-A and HLA-B alleles for most subjects in the first cohort. Because the 87-base-pair reads could not distinguish some IMGT-functional V segments, including TRBV6-2 and TRBV6-3, those segments were excluded. Seventeen rarely observed V segments, including chromosome 9 orphons, were excluded from the earlier analysis of a few hundred of the donors because counts were too low. The sequencing pipeline was judged likely to have produced a cluster of highly shared sequence variants as a technical artifact. A later genetic analysis reported fewer N-insertions in productive TCRs among donors in an Asian-associated ancestry cluster than the 666-donor mean. In vitro tests confirmed that a few of the cytomegalovirus-associated TCR beta chains recognize cytomegalovirus antigens. In this cohort, only TCR beta chains were sequenced, and detectable features were limited by the absence of alpha or paired-chain data. Specific HLA alleles were associated with about 17,000 TCR beta sequences at a false discovery rate of 0.05 in a later analysis. Because HLA typing was missing for some donors at each locus, association tests included only the typed subset. Several of the top co-occurrence clusters appeared to be linked to parvovirus B19, influenza, CMV and Epstein-Barr virus, according to a later analysis. Strong co-occurrence of HLA alleles, especially DR and DQ, made assigning TCR associations to individual alleles difficult. The classifier was reported to diagnose cytomegalovirus status with high specificity and sensitivity in both the original cohort and the validation cohort. Linkage disequilibrium might explain the correlated functional status among segregating V segments, but an unknown experimental factor could not be ruled out. In a later analysis, the rate of TCR association differed among HLA loci, with DRB1 alleles having the most associated TCRs and HLA-C alleles having the fewest. In an earlier analysis of around 600 of the donors, most TCR beta V segments were observed in productive rearrangements about 87% or about 30% of the time, broadly matching IMGT annotations. Presence/absence analyses assumed roughly uniform sequencing depth across donors, an assumption that may not hold. A later analysis found that most CMV-associated TCR beta chains appeared HLA-restricted, with HLA associations seemingly driven largely by CMV exposure. V-gene and J-gene trimming of TCR beta chains was associated with a missense DCLRE1C variant in a later genetic analysis, and the association was replicated in an independent cohort. A total of 150 to 200 TCR beta chains were listed by the study as associated with cytomegalovirus. According to the authors, the approach could potentially be generalized to other disease states and immunological phenotypes. A later analysis found that HLA-associated TCR beta chains were more clonally expanded and had lower generation probabilities than equally common non-associated chains. Most TCR sequences were seen in very few donors, while some public TCRs were found in many individuals.

For CDR1 and CDR2, the germline V gene (reference sequence) lists LNHNV and YYDKDF. The trim is 4 bases for V and 1 base for J, with a gap of 7 bases between the germline ends. Measured from the cysteine to the phenylalanine, the CDR3 is 13 residues long. Only the CDR3 DNA stays, 39 bases, in frame from base 1. Libraries were made using the immunoSEQ multiplex PCR assay. The multiplex PCR relied on a mix of 60 forward primers for TCR Vbeta segments and 13 reverse primers for TCR Jbeta segments. The CDR3 region of rearranged TCR beta genes was amplified from genomic DNA by a multiplex PCR assay. The Illumina HiSeq System was used to sequence the amplified TCR beta libraries as 87-base-pair reads. On the study's bioinformatics: Across the roughly 600 repertoires, a later analysis counted roughly 77 million unique TCR beta chains, 9 million to 14 million of which were shared by at least two donors. Raw reads were error-corrected and collapsed into unique sequences by a nearest-neighbor algorithm in which closely related sequences were merged to remove PCR and sequencing errors. To assign V, D and J gene segments, CDR3 sequences were aligned to IMGT reference sequences. For a sequence to be retained, a match of at least six nucleotides was required to both a V gene segment and a J gene segment. Rearrangements were classified as productive when the CDR3 lacked stop codons and remained in frame with V and J, and all other rearrangements were classified as non-productive. CDR3 was defined according to IMGT convention as the region running from the second conserved V-encoded cysteine to the conserved J-encoded phenylalanine. Sequences without an unambiguous match to a single V gene segment were excluded from the earlier analysis of a few hundred of the donors. An earlier analysis of 550 to 650 of the donors classified V segments as functional when productive rearrangements were above 56.7% and as segregating when the standard deviation between donors was above 5%. A statistical classification framework was built for diagnosing cytomegalovirus status from the catalog of TCR beta chain sequences. V and J gene assignment, in a later analysis, came from comparing TCR nucleotide sequences with IMGT/GENE-DB human TR gene sequences. Using the TCRdist pipeline, a later analysis assigned CDR3 sequences along with most-parsimonious VDJ recombination scenarios. A later analysis defined each TCR beta chain by its CDR3 amino acid sequence plus V-gene family, and excluded reads lacking a unique V-gene family. In a later analysis, several hundred highly shared, low-generation-probability nucleotide sequences were removed to address suspected cross-contamination and a sequencing artifact. In a later analysis, a clonal expansion index was calculated for each public chain from normalized within-repertoire ranks of inferred template counts. In a later analysis, generation probabilities were computed using a VDJ recombination model fitted to out-of-frame rearrangements, and the results were checked against IGoR. In a later analysis, TCR-TCR, TCR-HLA and TCR-CMV co-occurrence was scored with hypergeometric tests, and a repertoire-size bias correction was applied to TCR pairs. False discovery rates were estimated in a later analysis by permuting HLA or CMV assignments 20 times. In a later analysis, co-occurring TCRs were grouped using DBSCAN, and TCRdist sequence similarity was added for clustering within HLA-allele-positive subsets. For co-occurrence clustering, repertoires with fewer than 30,000 or more than 120,000 public chains were excluded, along with about five repertoires with anomalous nucleotide sharing. Sourced from immuneACCESS, this table was stored by TCRdb with only in-frame sequences that have V and J called. A share of the clones is absent; for the studies checked, an unresolved V gene accounts for under half, and the remainder has no known explanation. The V and J calls and clone size were taken over from that table, and D and trimming were inferred from the DNA. This sample has some 75,000 clones in its table, and roughly 79% of those were observed once. Jointly, the top ten make up approximately 6% of the sample.

The chain is assembled from TRBV15 and TRBJ1-1; the D gene lacks a confident call. The clonotype was recovered from a young man in good health and CMV-seropositive. Material for sequencing was PBMCs. CDR3 reads: CATSKLKNTEAFF. The DNA reads TGTGCCACCAGCAAACTGAAGAACACTGAAGCTTTCTTT.